This TCR beta chain was sequenced in a study of post-analysis software for immune sequencing data. Whole-study context: There were relapsing-remitting, secondary progressive and progressive-relapsing multiple sclerosis among the disease courses included. Findings and caveats of the study: About 5 TRBV segments were more frequent in patients than controls; TRBV5-6, TRBV5-1 and TRBV20-1 belonged to this group. Versus controls, multiple sclerosis patients showed significantly lower diversity (normalized Chao1). Clustering by F measure revealed strong co-clustering among samples prepared together in one batch.

Comment on this clonotype: The antigen is undetermined.

Built from TCR beta cDNA, the libraries had unique molecular identifiers in them. Input populations of about 1 to 11 million T cells gave rise to approximately 500,000 cDNA molecules. Each CDR3 protein gets one entry after TCRdb re-called the PCR reads with MiXCR. The data show approximately 250,000 distinct CDR3 sequences, about 38% seen once. Germline V gene lookup returns CDR1 MNHEY and CDR2 SVGEGT. V shed 0 bases, J shed 9 bases, and the junction held 2 bases outside the gene matches. The CDR3 runs 16 residues. The sample consisted of blood. The clonotype was recovered from a girl aged 10 to 17 with multiple sclerosis. V gene TRBV6-2 or TRBV6-3 combines with J gene TRBJ2-1; 16 positions match TRBD2. The CDR3 DNA follows: TGTGCCAGCAGTTACTCGGGACTAGCGGGGGGGCTTGAGCAGTTCTTC. Protein: CASSYSGLAGGLEQFF.